This T cell receptor (beta chain) was identified during a study of T-cell memory formation after mild COVID-19. Constant-segment-primed 5'RACE gave TCR alpha and TCR beta cDNA libraries with sample barcodes and UMIs. Each CDR3 protein gets one entry after TCRdb re-called the 5' RACE reads with MiXCR. The repertoire includes some 40,000 distinct CDR3 sequences, about a tenth of them detected once, and 12% sits in the top ten. CDR1 and CDR2 (germline): MNHNY, SVGAGI (reference sequence). The length of the CDR3 is 14 residues. Trimming pared 8 bases from V and 7 bases from J, leaving 18 bases between. The receptor was isolated from an adult woman who had mild COVID-19 (a few samples of this study predate the infection). Cell type and time point are not known. The J gene is TRBJ1-5, the V gene TRBV6-6, with D possibly being TRBD1 (5 bases). Sequenced sample: PBMCs or a T cell subset sorted from them (not recorded which). CDR3 region: CASQLTGENQPQHF. The CDR3 DNA is TGTGCCAGCCAGTTAACGGGGGAGAACCAGCCCCAGCATTTT.